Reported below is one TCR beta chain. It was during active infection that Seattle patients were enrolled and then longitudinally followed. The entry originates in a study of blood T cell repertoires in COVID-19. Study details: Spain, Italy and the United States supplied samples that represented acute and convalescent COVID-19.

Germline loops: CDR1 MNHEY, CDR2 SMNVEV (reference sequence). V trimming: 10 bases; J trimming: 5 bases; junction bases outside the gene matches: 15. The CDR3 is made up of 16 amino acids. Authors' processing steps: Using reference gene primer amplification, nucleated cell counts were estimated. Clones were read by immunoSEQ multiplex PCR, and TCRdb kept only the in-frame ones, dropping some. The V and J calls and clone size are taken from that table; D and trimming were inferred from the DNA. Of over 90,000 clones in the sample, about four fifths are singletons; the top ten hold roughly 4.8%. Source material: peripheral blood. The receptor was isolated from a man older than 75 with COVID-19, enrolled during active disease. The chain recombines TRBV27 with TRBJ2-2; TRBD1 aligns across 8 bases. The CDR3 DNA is TGTGCCACCTCGATTAACAGGGGGTGGGCAACCGGGGAGCTGTTTTTT. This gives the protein CATSINRGWATGELFF.